Each of the 18 T cell receptor beta chains below was sequenced from the same sample in a study of blood T cell repertoires in COVID-19. Here immunoSEQ multiplex PCR was the method, and the copy in TCRdb shows in-frame clones only, minus some. Among roughly 340,000 clones, 85% to 90% were seen once, and the ten largest hold 6% to 7%. Sequenced material: peripheral blood. The receptors here all came from a woman between 45 and 60 years old with COVID-19, enrolled during active disease.

V is TRBV4-1 and J is TRBJ2-1, with D possibly being TRBD1 (6 bases). Germline V CDR1 and CDR2: MGHRA, YSYEKL. The CDR3 is 14 residues long. Trimming stripped 0 bases from V and 12 bases from J, with 15 bases between. CDR3 loop: CASSQEKDSLGQFF. The DNA for the CDR3 is TGCGCCAGCAGCCAAGAGAAGGACAGTTTGGGGCAGTTCTTC.

This clone occurred once. This rearrangement joins TRBV19 to TRBJ1-2; a weak D match, TRBD1 (5 bases). This CDR3 is built from 15 residues. From germline, CDR1 is LNHDA and CDR2 SQIVND (reference sequence). The V and J ends lost 5 bases and 4 bases respectively, with 17 bases between them. CDR3 protein: CASSPALQETYGYTF. CDR3 DNA: TGTGCCAGTAGTCCCGCCTTACAGGAGACCTATGGCTACACCTTC.

The V call is TRBV10-2, the J call TRBJ2-1, with 10 bases lining up with TRBD2. The V segment lost 7 bases and the J segment 8 bases; nucleotides outside the gene matches: 5. CDR3 size: 13 residues. Germline-derived CDR1 and CDR2 are WSHSY and SAAADI. CDR3 sequence reads: CASKTSGMDEQFF. Written as DNA, the CDR3 is TGCGCCAGCAAAACTAGCGGGATGGATGAGCAGTTCTTC.

The CDR3 DNA sequence: TGTGCCACCAGTGTAGGAGCCCTCTCTGGAGAGACCCAGTACTTC. Translated, it gives CATSVGALSGETQYF. The J gene is TRBJ2-5, the V gene TRBV24-1; D gene uncertain. The CDR3 length is 15 residues. The ends were cut back, 5 bases at V and 4 bases at J, with 16 bases in the middle. From germline, CDR1 is KGHDR and CDR2 SFDVKD.

The chain carries TRBV19 and TRBJ2-5; 7 bases match TRBD1. With 6 bases clipped from V and 2 bases from J, the junction kept 15 bases outside the gene matches. This CDR3 spans 17 amino acids. The germline V gene encodes CDR1 LNHDA and CDR2 SQIVND (reference sequence). The CDR3 loop reads CASSLQGRGRVQETQYF. The CDR3 nucleotides read TGTGCCAGTAGCCTACAGGGGAGAGGAAGGGTACAAGAGACCCAGTACTTC.

This clone was seen once. The chain carries TRBV4-2 and TRBJ2-4; 12 bases line up with TRBD2. This CDR3 has 23 residues. Losses at the gene ends were 0 bases for V and 0 bases for J; bases not matched to a gene: 18. Germline CDR1 reads LGHNA; CDR2 reads YNFKEQ. Written as DNA, the CDR3 is TGTGCCAGCAGCCAAGAGGTGCTGCTAGCGGGAGGGTTTAGTCCAGGAGCCAAAAACATTCAGTACTTC. Translating it yields CASSQEVLLAGGFSPGAKNIQYF.

The count of this clone is one. The V gene is TRBV19, the J gene TRBJ1-1, with a weak D call TRBD1 (5 bases). The CDR3 has 11 amino acids. Germline V gene data show CDR1 as LNHDA and CDR2 as SQIVND (reference sequence). The ends were cut back, 9 bases at V and 10 bases at J, with 15 bases in the middle. The CDR3 protein is CASKTGGGAFF. CDR3 bases: TGTGCCAGCAAAACTGGGGGGGGAGCTTTCTTT.

CDR3 in DNA: TGTGCCAGCAGTTTAATAATACCCGGAGGTAGGGAGCAGTTCTTC. Encoded protein: CASSLIIPGGREQFF. This chain uses TRBV28 with TRBJ2-1; maybe TRBD2 (5 bases). Germline-derived CDR1 and CDR2 are MDHEN and SYDVKM. Trimming removed 2 bases from V and 10 bases from J, with 18 bases in between. There are 15 residues in the CDR3.

The chain employs TRBV2 and TRBJ1-4; 10 bases agree with TRBD1. The V gene's germline CDR1 is SNHLY and CDR2 FYNNEI. The CDR3 is 14 residues long. J gave up 6 bases and V 5 bases, and 3 bases lay outside the gene matches. The CDR3 protein is CASSPGQGHEKLFF. CDR3 bases: TGTGCCAGCAGTCCGGGACAGGGGCATGAAAAACTGTTTTTT.

This chain joins TRBV7-2 and TRBJ1-5; a weak D match, TRBD1 (5 bases). The germline V gene has CDR1 SGHTA and CDR2 FQGNSA. This CDR3 has 13 residues. Trimming left V 4 bases short and J 7 bases short, with 11 bases between. The CDR3 DNA is TGTGCCAGCAGCTGGGACGGGAGCCAGCCCCAGCATTTT. As protein: CASSWDGSQPQHF.

This clone showed up just once. The chain couples TRBV6-5 to TRBJ2-6; D may be TRBD2 (5 bases). V was shortened by 6 bases and J by 2 bases, with 11 bases between the two germline ends. Per the germline V gene, CDR1 is MNHEY and CDR2 is SVGAGI. The CDR3 covers 15 residues. CDR3 bases: TGTGCCAGCAGCCCCGAGGGTACTGGGGCCAACGTCCTGACTTTC. Its protein is CASSPEGTGANVLTF.

This rearrangement joins TRBV18 to TRBJ1-6, with a tentative D call TRBD1 (6 bases). The CDR3 extends over 15 amino acids. CDR1 and CDR2 (germline): KGHSH, LQKENI. With 0 bases removed from V and 7 bases from J, the gap between germline ends came to 10 bases. CDR3 in DNA: TGTGCCAGCTCACCACCTTCGCAGGGGAATTCACCCCTCCACTTT. Protein sequence: CASSPPSQGNSPLHF. Together with reference TRBV18 and TRBJ1-6, the CDR3 gives the full variable domain: NAGVMQNPRHLVRRRGQEARLRCSPMKGHSHVYWYRQLPEEGLKFMVYLQKENIIDESGMPKERFSAEFPKEGPSILRIQQVVRGDSAAYFCASSPPSQGNSPLHFGNGTRLTVT.

The rearrangement links TRBV20-1 to TRBJ2-1, with 12 bases lining up with TRBD2. The ends lost 3 bases at V and 3 bases at J; junction bases unmatched: 6. Germline V gene lookup returns CDR1 DFQATT and CDR2 SNEGSKA (reference sequence). The CDR3 has 16 amino acids. DNA for the CDR3: TGCAGTGCTAGTTCACTAGCGGGAGGTCTCTACAATGAGCAGTTCTTC. Its translation is CSASSLAGGLYNEQFF.

This clone was detected once. The chain combines TRBV9 with TRBJ2-3; 7 bases are shared with TRBD2. This CDR3 comprises 17 residues. The J segment lost 2 bases and the V segment lost 4 bases, leaving 13 bases of the junction unmatched. Germline CDR1 and CDR2: SGDLS and YYNGEE. CDR3 protein: CASSHPAGQGHTDTQYF. The CDR3 bases are TGTGCCAGCAGCCACCCAGCGGGGCAGGGTCACACAGATACGCAGTATTTT.

In this sample, this clone turned up once. The chain carries TRBV19 and TRBJ1-1; D call uncertain. CDR1 LNHDA and CDR2 SQIVND come from the germline V gene (reference sequence). With 2 bases removed from V and 0 bases from J, the gap between germline ends came to 4 bases. The CDR3 loop spans 13 amino acids. CDR3 DNA: TGTGCCAGTAGTATACTCGTGAACACTGAAGCTTTCTTT. Residues: CASSILVNTEAFF.

The chain is built from TRBV5-1 and TRBJ1-1, with 7 positions matching TRBD1. This CDR3 has 15 amino acids. The V gene's germline CDR1 is SGHRS and CDR2 YFSETQ. The ends lost 5 bases at V and 0 bases at J; junction bases unmatched: 7. The CDR3: CASRTGPGMNTEAFF. CDR3 sequence (DNA): TGCGCCAGCAGGACAGGGCCGGGGATGAACACTGAAGCTTTCTTT.

V and J are TRBV7-2 and TRBJ1-5, with TRBD1 identical over 10 bases. Unmatched junction bases numbered 12, after V lost 4 bases and J lost 6 bases. Germline-derived CDR1 and CDR2 are SGHTA and FQGNSA. The length of the CDR3 is 17 residues. CDR3 DNA: TGTGCCAGCAGCTCATCCCTGGGGACAGGGGTTAGTCAGCCCCAGCATTTT. It translates to CASSSSLGTGVSQPQHF.

This chain connects TRBV5-1 to TRBJ1-1, with D perhaps matching TRBD1 (6 bases). CDR3 length: 12 residues. Germline-derived CDR1 and CDR2 are SGHRS and YFSETQ. Trimming removed 6 bases at V and 7 bases at J, with 13 bases between. The CDR3 DNA is TGCGCCAGCACCCCAGGGGACGGTGAAGCTTTCTTT. It is translated as CASTPGDGEAFF. The full variable domain, with the rest looked up from reference TRBV5-1 and TRBJ1-1, is KAGVTQTPRYLIKTRGQQVTLSCSPISGHRSVSWYQQTPGQGLQFLFEYFSETQRNKGNFPGRFSGRQFSNSRSEMNVSTLELGDSALYLCASTPGDGEAFFGQGTRLTVV.